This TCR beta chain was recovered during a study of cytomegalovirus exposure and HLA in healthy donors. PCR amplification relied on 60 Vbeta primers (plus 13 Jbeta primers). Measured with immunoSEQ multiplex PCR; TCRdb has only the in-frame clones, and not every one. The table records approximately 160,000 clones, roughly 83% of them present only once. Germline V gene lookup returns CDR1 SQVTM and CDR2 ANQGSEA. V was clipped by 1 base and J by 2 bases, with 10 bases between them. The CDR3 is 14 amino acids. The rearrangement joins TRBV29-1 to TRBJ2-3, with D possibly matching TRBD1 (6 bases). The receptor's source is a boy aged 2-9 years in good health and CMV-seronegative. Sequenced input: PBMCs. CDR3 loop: CSVEGDRNTDTQYF. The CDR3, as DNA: TGCAGCGTTGAAGGTGACAGGAACACAGATACGCAGTATTTT.